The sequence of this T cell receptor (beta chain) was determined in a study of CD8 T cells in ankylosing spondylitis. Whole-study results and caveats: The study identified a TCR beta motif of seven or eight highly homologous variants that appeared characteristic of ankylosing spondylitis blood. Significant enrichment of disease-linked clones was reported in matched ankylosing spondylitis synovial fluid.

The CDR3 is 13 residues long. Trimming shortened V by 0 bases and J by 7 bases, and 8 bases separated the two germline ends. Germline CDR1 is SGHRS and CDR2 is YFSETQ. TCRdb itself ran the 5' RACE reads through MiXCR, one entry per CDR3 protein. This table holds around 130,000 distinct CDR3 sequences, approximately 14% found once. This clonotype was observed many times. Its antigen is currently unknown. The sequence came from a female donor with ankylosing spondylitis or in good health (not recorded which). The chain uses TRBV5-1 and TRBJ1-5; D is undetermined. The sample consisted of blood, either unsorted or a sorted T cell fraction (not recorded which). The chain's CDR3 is CASSLEPSQPQHF. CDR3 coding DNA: TGCGCCAGCAGCTTGGAGCCGTCCCAGCCCCAGCATTTT.